These 19 T cell receptor beta chains originate from one sample sequenced in a study of Graves' ophthalmopathy and Graves' hyperthyroidism. As the template, RNA transcripts were used to amplify TCR beta CDR3 regions. HTBI primers were employed in first-round RT-PCR, then a second-round multiplex PCR followed. Each CDR3 protein gets one entry after TCRdb re-called the multiplex PCR reads with MiXCR. The table lists approximately 700,000 distinct CDR3 sequences, 35% to 50% of them singletons. Sequencing input: peripheral blood. The receptor source for this set is an adult man with Graves' ophthalmopathy.

There are a few counts of this clonotype. At one of its ends the junction is not consistent with the germline gene, which may arise from a read error. The chain recombines TRBV7-2 with TRBJ1-1, with D possibly being TRBD1 (6 bases). CDR3 size: 16 residues. Germline V lookup: CDR1 SGHTA, CDR2 FQGNSA. DNA of the CDR3: TGCGCCAGCAGCCATCCTCCGACAGGCCCGAACACTGAAGCTTTCTTT. It encodes CASSHPPTGPNTEAFF.

This clonotype showed up many times. This sequence joins TRBV12-3 or TRBV12-4 and TRBJ1-1; D not resolved. The CDR3 is 16 residues long. The ends were cut back, 6 bases at V and 1 base at J, with 18 bases in the middle. In DNA, the CDR3 is TGTGCCAGCAGCAAGGGTGGCTGGGATCGGAACACTGAAGCTTTCTTT. It codes for CASSKGGWDRNTEAFF.

V and J are TRBV6-5 and TRBJ2-5; 8 bases line up with TRBD2. The germline V gene encodes CDR1 MNHEY and CDR2 SVGAGI. The CDR3 extends over 16 amino acids. The V gene end was trimmed by 0 bases and the J gene end by 5 bases; junction bases not matched to a gene: 8. The CDR3 here is CASSYSGPGGPETQYF. In nucleotides, the CDR3 is TGTGCCAGCAGTTACTCGGGGCCGGGGGGGCCGGAGACCCAGTACTTC.

This clonotype showed up just a few times. The chain couples TRBV7-9 to TRBJ2-2; D ambiguous. Germline V lookup: CDR1 SEHNR, CDR2 FQNEAQ (reference sequence). This CDR3 has 12 residues. Trimming took off 3 bases at V and 7 bases at J, with 6 bases between the two ends. The CDR3 loop is CASSLAYGELFF. The DNA of the CDR3 is TGTGCCAGCAGCTTGGCATACGGGGAGCTGTTTTTT.

The rearrangement uses TRBV25-1 and TRBJ2-7, with 9 bases identical to TRBD1. V lost 4 bases, J lost 4 bases, and 5 bases stayed unmatched. Germline V gene data show CDR1 as MGHDK and CDR2 as SYGVNS. There are 14 residues in the CDR3. The CDR3 region is CASSGTGVHYEQYF. In DNA form, the CDR3 reads TGTGCCAGCAGTGGGACAGGGGTCCATTACGAGCAGTACTTC.

As for this clonotype: An end of the junction differs from the germline gene, which may be a read error. The rearrangement joins TRBV5-1 to TRBJ2-3; maybe TRBD2 (7 bases). CDR3 length equals 15 residues. Per the germline V gene, CDR1 is SGHRS and CDR2 is YFSETQ. The CDR3 loop is CASSLEGGQADTQYF. The DNA for the CDR3 is TGTGCCAGCAGCTTGGAGGGGGGGCAGGCAGATACGCAGTATTTT.

The count of this clonotype is one. This chain joins TRBV29-1 and TRBJ1-2; possible D gene TRBD1, 6 bases. Germline V gives CDR1 SQVTM, CDR2 ANQGSEA. Trimming took 8 bases from V and 4 from J, leaving 20 bases between them. This CDR3 is 14 amino acids long. This chain's CDR3 is CSSQGAGGGYGYTF. The CDR3 nucleotides read TGCAGCAGTCAAGGAGCGGGGGGCGGCTATGGCTACACCTTC.

On this clonotype: Mismatch with germline at one junction end may stem from a read error. The V call is TRBV7-3, the J call TRBJ1-6; TRBD1 might be the D (6 bases). The CDR3 covers 15 residues. The germline CDR1 and CDR2 sequences are SGHTA and FQGTGA. The chain's CDR3 is CASSQGGLGNSPLHF. As DNA, the CDR3 is TGCGCCAGCAGCCAAGGGGGGCTTGGGAATTCACCCCTCCACTTT.

To note about this clonotype: This may arise from a read error, as a much more abundant clone is one base away. In this CDR3 the conserved last residue, phenylalanine or tryptophan, is missing, so a read error is likely. V usage is TRBV29-1 and J usage is TRBJ2-5, with 7 bases matching TRBD2. The germline V gene encodes CDR1 SQVTM and CDR2 ANQGSEA. The CDR3 has 14 amino acids. CDR3 nucleotides: TGCAGTGCTACAGAACCACCAGCGGGGGAGACCCAGTACCTC. Amino acids: CSATEPPAGETQYL.

This clonotype was recorded a few times. CDR3 sequence: CASSTGLGWTEAFF. The CDR3 bases are TGTGCCAGCAGTACAGGACTGGGGTGGACTGAAGCTTTCTTT. J is TRBJ1-1 and V is TRBV12-3 or TRBV12-4; D perhaps matches TRBD1 (5 bases). The CDR3 spans 14 residues. The V end was cut by 5 bases, the J end by 5 bases, with 15 bases between.

In regard to this clonotype: It may be a read error: a sequence one base away is much more abundant. The chain combines TRBV20-1 with TRBJ2-5; the match to TRBD2 covers 13 bases. The CDR3 is made up of 16 amino acids. In germline, CDR1 is DFQATT, CDR2 SNEGSKA (reference sequence). The CDR3 DNA follows: TGCAGCCTACCGGGACTAGCGGGGAAGTACCAAGAGACCCGGTACTTC. It translates to CSLPGLAGKYQETRYF.

The rearrangement joins TRBV29-1 to TRBJ1-2; D remains unclear. The CDR3 length is 12 residues. V was clipped by 6 bases and J by 4 bases, with 12 bases between them. Germline values: CDR1 SQVTM, CDR2 ANQGSEA. The CDR3 DNA is TGCAGCGTCCCGGGCAGGAGCTATGGCTACACCTTC. Translating it yields CSVPGRSYGYTF.

This clonotype was counted a few times. At one boundary the junction diverges from the germline segment, which might be a read error. This chain uses TRBV10-3 with TRBJ1-2, with D maybe TRBD1 (5 bases). The CDR3 contains 15 residues. Germline loops: CDR1 ENHRY, CDR2 SYGVKD. CDR3 nucleotides: TGTGCCAGCAGTTACGGCGGCAGGGCCTACTATGGCTACACCTTC. Amino acids: CASSYGGRAYYGYTF.

This clonotype was recorded many times. The chain is built from TRBV5-6 and TRBJ1-2; D is ambiguous. The CDR3 runs 13 residues. Germline values: CDR1 SGHDT, CDR2 YYEEEE. With 3 bases removed from V and 8 bases from J, the gap between germline ends came to 14 bases. The CDR3 bases are TGTGCCAGCAGCTCCGGGAGACAATGGGGCTACACCTTC. It specifies CASSSGRQWGYTF.

This clonotype was counted between two and nine times. The rearrangement links TRBV25-1 to TRBJ1-2, with D unclear. V dropped 5 bases and J dropped 6 bases, with 19 bases sitting between them. The CDR3 is made up of 15 amino acids. Germline assignment: CDR1 MGHDK and CDR2 SYGVNS. DNA for the CDR3: TGTGCCAGCAGTTACTCTTGGACCCACCCGGATGGCTACACCTTC. Protein sequence: CASSYSWTHPDGYTF.

Note on this clonotype: With a much larger clone just one base away, this may be a read error. The chain recombines TRBV7-2 with TRBJ2-7, with D tentatively TRBD1 (6 bases). CDR1 is SGHTA and CDR2 is FQGNSA in the germline V gene. This CDR3 has 15 amino acids. CDR3 nucleotides: TGTGCCGGCAGCTTACGCGTGGGGGCCTCCTACGAGCAGTACTTC. Protein sequence: CAGSLRVGASYEQYF.

Points on this clonotype: A much more abundant neighbour one base away suggests this may be a read error. The gene calls are TRBV10-3 and TRBJ1-1, with TRBD1 as a possible D gene (5 bases). CDR3 length: 14 amino acids. CDR1 and CDR2 from the germline V gene are ENHRY and SYGVKD. CDR3 coding DNA: TGTGCCAGCAGTGGACGGGGCGCGGGCACTGAAGCTTTCTTT. It specifies CASSGRGAGTEAFF.

This clonotype appeared once. J is TRBJ2-5 and V is TRBV7-9; 9 nucleotides line up with TRBD1. CDR3 length: 15 residues. Germline V CDR1 and CDR2: SEHNR, FQNEAQ (reference sequence). The V segment lost 5 bases and the J segment 1 base; nucleotides outside the gene matches: 5. Here the CDR3 DNA reads TGTGCCAGCAGCGAGGGACAGGGAATCCAAGAGACCCAGTACTTC. Residues: CASSEGQGIQETQYF.

Ten or more counts support this clonotype. The chain is built from TRBV19 and TRBJ1-5; D ambiguous. Trimming removed 9 bases at V and 5 bases at J, with 17 bases between. The CDR3 consists of 14 residues. Germline V lookup: CDR1 LNHDA, CDR2 SQIVND (reference sequence). The CDR3 spells CASRDTLGDQPQHF. Written as DNA, the CDR3 is TGTGCCAGCAGAGACACTCTCGGGGATCAGCCCCAGCATTTT. Full variable domain (remainder filled in from reference TRBV19 and TRBJ1-5): DGGITQSPKYLFRKEGQNVTLSCEQNLNHDAMYWYRQDPGQGLRLIYYSQIVNDFQKGDIAEGYSVSREKKESFPLTVTSAQKNPTAFYLCASRDTLGDQPQHFGDGTRLSIL.